This T cell receptor (beta chain) comes out of a study of immune cell composition in non-small cell lung cancer. Whole-study findings and limits: Squamous lung tumours showed higher top 10 clone scores and clonality than adenocarcinomas.

This clone turned up a few times. Its antigen is unknown. The method was immunoSEQ multiplex PCR; TCRdb's version includes in-frame clones alone and lacks a portion of them. The table has roughly 3,000 clones, 65% to 85% seen once; the top ten hold more than 10%. CDR3 size: 15 residues. Trimming left V 0 bases short and J 1 base short, with 6 bases between. Germline values: CDR1 SGHTA, CDR2 FQGNSA. Sequenced: lung tumor tissue. The chain uses TRBV7-2 and TRBJ1-4; D not resolved. This clonotype originated in a human donor with non-small cell lung cancer. For the CDR3, the DNA is TGTGCCAGCAGCTTAGCCCGGGTAACTAATGAAAAACTGTTTTTT. Its translation: CASSLARVTNEKLFF.